These 8 T cell receptor beta chains originate from one sample sequenced in a study of CD8 T cells in ankylosing spondylitis. TCRdb analysed the 5' RACE reads with MiXCR anew, one entry per CDR3 protein. There are a few hundred thousand distinct CDR3 sequences in the sample; less than 25% occur only once, and 3.5% lies in the top ten. The sample comprised blood, either unsorted or a sorted T cell fraction (not recorded which). These receptors originate from a female donor with ankylosing spondylitis or in good health (not recorded which).

The chain carries TRBV12-3 or TRBV12-4 and TRBJ1-1; tentative D call: TRBD1 (6 bases). The length of the CDR3 is 14 residues. The ends were cut back, 0 bases at V and 8 bases at J, with 13 bases in the middle. The DNA of the CDR3 is TGTGCCAGCAGTTTAGCCCAGGGGCGACTGGAAGCTTTCTTT. Translated: CASSLAQGRLEAFF.

The V gene is TRBV12-3 or TRBV12-4, the J gene TRBJ2-2; the D gene is possibly TRBD1 (6 bases). The CDR3 loop spans 14 amino acids. V lost 6 bases and J lost 5, with 13 bases in between. CDR3 sequence (DNA): TGTGCCAGCAGCGCACTAGGGGGAACCGGGGAGCTGTTTTTT. Protein product: CASSALGGTGELFF.

The J gene is TRBJ2-7, the V gene TRBV7-2, with TRBD2 identical over 7 bases. CDR3 length equals 14 residues. CDR1 is SGHTA and CDR2 is FQGNSA in the germline V gene. V trimming: 5 bases; J trimming: 2 bases; junction bases outside the gene matches: 6. CDR3 sequence: CASSRRGGTYEQYF. The CDR3 DNA reads TGTGCCAGCAGCCGCCGCGGGGGAACCTACGAGCAGTACTTC.

V gene TRBV6-5 combines with J gene TRBJ1-2; D is unclear. The CDR3 has 13 amino acids. Germline V CDR1 and CDR2: MNHEY, SVGAGI. V was cut by 0 bases and J by 4 bases, with 6 bases left in between. CDR3 protein: CASSYSPTYGYTF. For the CDR3, the DNA is TGTGCCAGCAGTTACTCACCGACCTATGGCTACACCTTC.

This clonotype turned up a few times. The J gene is TRBJ2-7, the V gene TRBV19; 7 positions agree with TRBD2. The CDR3 consists of 16 residues. J was trimmed by 0 bases and V by 3 bases; bases with no gene match: 8. In germline, CDR1 is LNHDA, CDR2 SQIVND (reference sequence). CDR3 sequence: CASSIRSGTRSYEQYF. DNA of the CDR3: TGTGCCAGTAGTATCAGGAGCGGGACGCGCTCCTACGAGCAGTACTTC.

This clonotype was picked up many times. The chain employs TRBV30 and TRBJ2-7, with TRBD2 as a possible D gene (6 bases). The CDR3 has 14 amino acids. Germline V gene lookup returns CDR1 GTSNPN and CDR2 SVGIG (reference sequence). The CDR3 sequence is CATTRPGVPSEQYF. As DNA, the CDR3 is TGTGCGACTACCCGGCCGGGAGTTCCGTCCGAGCAGTACTTC.

The rearrangement joins TRBV6-2 or TRBV6-3 to TRBJ1-1; D uncertain. Germline V gene data show CDR1 as MNHEY and CDR2 as SVGEGT. The CDR3 spans 15 residues. V was trimmed by 6 bases and J by 0 bases, leaving 14 bases between them. The CDR3 loop is CASRIGRFLNTEAFF. For the CDR3, the DNA is TGTGCCAGCAGAATAGGACGGTTCTTGAACACTGAAGCTTTCTTT.

This clonotype was seen only a few times. CDR3 nucleotide sequence: TGCGCCACCGCCGGGTTGGCGGGAGGTTCTAACACCGGGGAGCTGTTTTTT. It codes for CATAGLAGGSNTGELFF. The chain links TRBV5-1 to TRBJ2-2; 8 bases agree with TRBD2. V gave up 9 bases and J gave up 2 bases; unmatched junction bases: 15. Per the germline V gene, CDR1 is SGHRS and CDR2 is YFSETQ. CDR3 length: 17 residues. Based on the CDR3 plus reference TRBV5-1 and TRBJ2-2, the full variable domain is KAGVTQTPRYLIKTRGQQVTLSCSPISGHRSVSWYQQTPGQGLQFLFEYFSETQRNKGNFPGRFSGRQFSNSRSEMNVSTLELGDSALYLCATAGLAGGSNTGELFFGEGSRLTVL.